Listed here is a single T cell receptor beta chain. This entry comes from a study of blood T cell repertoires in COVID-19. Study as a whole: Researchers got acute and convalescent COVID-19 samples from the United States, Italy and Spain.

Methods used by the authors: By means of reference gene primer amplification, nucleated cell counts were estimated. Here immunoSEQ multiplex PCR was the method, and the copy in TCRdb shows in-frame clones only, minus some. V, J and clone size reflect that table, while D and trimming were determined from the DNA. The table has roughly 160,000 clones, 75% to 90% seen once. Participants were placed into cohorts based on the clinical history they reported. Sequencing was done on a sample of PBMCs or T cells enriched from blood (not recorded which). The clonotype comes from a woman in her sixties or seventies who had recovered from COVID-19.

The CDR3 is CASSEGRTSGGEQYF. As DNA, the CDR3 is TGTGCCAGCAGTGAAGGGAGGACTAGCGGGGGGGAGCAGTATTTT. The chain recombines TRBV2 with TRBJ2-3; TRBD2 agrees at 15 bases. Trimming took 1 base from V and 11 from J; bases not matched to a gene: 4. The CDR3 has 15 amino acids. Germline values: CDR1 SNHLY, CDR2 FYNNEI.